The 32 T cell receptor beta chains below come from one sample, sequenced in a study of blood T cell repertoires in COVID-19. Profiling relied on immunoSEQ multiplex PCR, and the TCRdb table lists in-frame clones only, not all of them. The sample contains 200,000 to 250,000 clones, 88% of which appear only once. Sequencing input: peripheral blood. Receptor source: a man between 18 and 29 years old with active or convalescent COVID-19.

The J gene is TRBJ1-1, the V gene TRBV7-6; D might be TRBD1 (6 bases). Germline CDR1 SGHVS, CDR2 FNYEAQ. CDR3 length: 15 residues. Trimming stripped 5 bases from V and 2 bases from J, with 15 bases between. The DNA for the CDR3 is TGTGCCAGCAGCGATACTTCACAGGGCAACACTGAAGCTTTCTTT. Translating it yields CASSDTSQGNTEAFF.

In this sample, this clone turned up once. The rearrangement joins TRBV30 to TRBJ1-2; 7 bases line up with TRBD1. Germline trimming cut 3 bases from V and 7 bases from J; bases unmatched to any gene: 5. This CDR3 comprises 12 residues. Germline CDR1 GTSNPN, CDR2 SVGIG (reference sequence). The CDR3 nucleotides read TGTGCCTGGAGCCCAGGGGGAATTGGCTACACCTTC. Its translation is CAWSPGGIGYTF.

This clone showed up just once. The rearrangement uses TRBV24-1 and TRBJ2-1; D is possibly TRBD2 (6 bases). This CDR3 contains 11 residues. Germline V gene data show CDR1 as KGHDR and CDR2 as SFDVKD. The V end lost 3 bases, the J end lost 12 bases, and 8 bases lay between the germline ends. CDR3 residues: CATSDMTRQFF. The CDR3, as DNA: TGTGCCACCAGTGATATGACTAGGCAGTTCTTC.

The chain is built from TRBV19 and TRBJ1-1, with 8 bases identical to TRBD1. V lost 4 bases to trimming and J lost 0 bases; unmatched junction nucleotides: 4. CDR3 length: 15 residues. The germline V gene encodes CDR1 LNHDA and CDR2 SQIVND (reference sequence). Written as DNA, the CDR3 is TGTGCCAGTAGTAGGACAGGGAAAGTGAACACTGAAGCTTTCTTT. It codes for CASSRTGKVNTEAFF.

There are many counts of this clone. The chain recombines TRBV25-1 with TRBJ2-7; 7 bases match TRBD1. The junction had 5 bases not matched to a gene; V was cut back by 3 bases and J by 12 bases. CDR1 and CDR2 (germline): MGHDK, SYGVNS. This CDR3 region has 11 residues. The DNA of the CDR3 is TGTGCCAGCAGTGAGGGACAGCTGATGTACTTC. Protein product: CASSEGQLMYF.

This chain connects TRBV10-1 to TRBJ2-1; 9 bases fit TRBD1. The V and J ends lost 2 bases and 7 bases, in that order; junction bases with no gene match: 6. CDR1 and CDR2 from the germline V gene are WNHNN and SYGVQD (reference sequence). The CDR3 is made up of 15 amino acids. The CDR3 is CASSERQGGFNEQFF. The CDR3 DNA follows: TGCGCCAGCAGTGAGAGACAGGGGGGGTTTAATGAGCAGTTCTTC.

This chain uses TRBV4-2 with TRBJ1-4; D is undetermined. This CDR3 comprises 12 residues. V was clipped by 1 base and J by 13 bases, with 10 bases between them. Germline V gene lookup returns CDR1 LGHNA and CDR2 YNFKEQ. For the CDR3, the DNA is TGTGCCAGCAGCCAAGGACTTGCGGGACTGTTTTTT. Amino acids: CASSQGLAGLFF.

V and J are TRBV10-3 and TRBJ2-7; 8 bases fit TRBD2. CDR1 and CDR2 from the germline V gene are ENHRY and SYGVKD. Unmatched junction bases numbered 14, after V lost 8 bases and J lost 5 bases. The CDR3 consists of 15 residues. The CDR3 coding sequence is TGTGCCATCGCGAGGCGGGGGGACTCAGGGGACGAGCAGTACTTC. It is translated as CAIARRGDSGDEQYF.

This chain joins TRBV10-1 and TRBJ1-2; perhaps TRBD1 as D (6 bases). CDR1 is WNHNN, CDR2 SYGVQD, per germline (reference sequence). The CDR3 has 12 residues. The ends were cut back, 4 bases at V and 9 bases at J, with 12 bases in the middle. The CDR3 sequence: CASSAEQGRYTF. In DNA, the CDR3 is TGCGCCAGCAGTGCTGAACAGGGTCGCTACACCTTC.

The rearrangement links TRBV5-6 to TRBJ1-2; 11 nucleotides line up with TRBD1. CDR3 length: 14 residues. After removal of 5 bases from V and 5 bases from J, the junction contained 5 bases not matched to a gene. Germline V gene data show CDR1 as SGHDT and CDR2 as YYEEEE. The CDR3 loop is CASRSGTGGYGYTF. The CDR3 DNA reads as TGTGCCAGCAGATCCGGGACAGGGGGATATGGCTACACCTTC.

The chain uses TRBV2 and TRBJ2-7; weak D call: TRBD1 (5 bases). The length of the CDR3 is 14 residues. The V gene's germline CDR1 is SNHLY and CDR2 FYNNEI. V was shortened by 5 bases and J by 7 bases, with 18 bases between the two germline ends. Written as DNA, the CDR3 is TGTGCCAGCAGTCCCCCAGCAGGGAACTTGGAGCAGTACTTC. Encoded protein: CASSPPAGNLEQYF.

The genes are TRBV30 and TRBJ2-2; 7 nucleotides match TRBD2. The V gene's germline CDR1 is GTSNPN and CDR2 SVGIG (reference sequence). The trim removed 2 bases at V and 1 base at J, leaving 4 bases unmatched. The CDR3 spans 15 residues. This chain's CDR3 is CAWSIGLGNTGELFF. The CDR3 bases are TGTGCCTGGAGTATCGGACTAGGGAACACCGGGGAGCTGTTTTTT.

J is TRBJ2-7 and V is TRBV27, with 7 bases aligning to TRBD1. Germline V lookup: CDR1 MNHEY, CDR2 SMNVEV (reference sequence). The CDR3 extends over 14 amino acids. Unmatched junction bases numbered 7, after V lost 1 base and J lost 7 bases. CDR3 protein: CASSLLTGDLEQYF. The DNA for the CDR3 is TGTGCCAGCAGTTTATTAACAGGGGACCTAGAGCAGTACTTC.

The rearrangement uses TRBV29-1 and TRBJ2-3; 9 nucleotides align to TRBD2. Germline V gene lookup returns CDR1 SQVTM and CDR2 ANQGSEA. This CDR3 is built from 14 residues. The J segment lost 6 bases and the V segment lost 5 bases, leaving 9 bases of the junction unmatched. The CDR3 DNA reads as TGCAGCGTTTCAGATCGCGGGAGGGCGGATACGCAGTATTTT. The encoded protein is CSVSDRGRADTQYF.

V and J are TRBV28 and TRBJ2-1; tentatively, D is TRBD2 (7 bases). The V gene lost 7 bases and the J gene lost 9 bases, with 22 bases spanning the gap. The V gene's germline CDR1 is MDHEN and CDR2 SYDVKM. The CDR3 contains 15 residues. The CDR3 loop is CASIGRGDHLLEQFF. CDR3 bases: TGTGCCAGCATAGGGAGGGGGGACCACCTTCTTGAGCAGTTCTTC.

This clone was detected only a few times. J is TRBJ2-2 and V is TRBV15; a weak D match, TRBD1 (6 bases). The CDR3 runs to 15 residues. Germline lookup yields CDR1 LNHNV and CDR2 YYDKDF (reference sequence). V lost 5 bases and J lost 8, with 18 bases in between. The CDR3: CATSRQGPTGGELFF. In DNA, the CDR3 is TGTGCCACCAGCCGGCAGGGGCCCACAGGGGGGGAGCTGTTTTTT.

The chain recombines TRBV10-2 with TRBJ2-7, with TRBD1 matching 7 bases. V lost 5 bases, J lost 2 bases, and 9 bases stayed unmatched. The CDR3 spans 15 residues. Germline CDR1 WSHSY, CDR2 SAAADI. The CDR3 coding sequence is TGCGCCAGCAGTCAAGACAGGGTTGGGGCCTACGAGCAGTACTTC. As protein: CASSQDRVGAYEQYF.

This clone turned up a few times. V and J are TRBV29-1 and TRBJ2-5; 8 bases are a match to TRBD2. Trimming at V came to 6 bases and at J to 4 bases, leaving 7 bases not matched to a gene. Germline CDR1 and CDR2: SQVTM and ANQGSEA. This CDR3 has 13 residues. CDR3 sequence: CSVGGLAPETQYF. For the CDR3, the DNA is TGCAGCGTGGGAGGACTAGCCCCAGAGACCCAGTACTTC.

The chain is built from TRBV28 and TRBJ2-7; TRBD2 aligns across 7 bases. Trimming removed 2 bases from V and 7 bases from J; junction bases left unmatched: 2. The germline V gene encodes CDR1 MDHEN and CDR2 SYDVKM. This CDR3 contains 12 residues. CDR3 amino acids: CASSLVGREQYF. The CDR3 DNA sequence: TGTGCCAGCAGTTTAGTCGGGAGGGAGCAGTACTTC.

This clone was observed a single time. The rearrangement joins TRBV10-3 to TRBJ1-5; D gene uncertain. Germline lookup yields CDR1 ENHRY and CDR2 SYGVKD. CDR3 length equals 13 residues. V was shortened by 3 bases and J by 0 bases, with 3 bases between the two germline ends. CDR3 region: CAISDSSNQPQHF. The DNA of the CDR3 is TGTGCCATCAGTGACAGTAGCAATCAGCCCCAGCATTTT.

Here the CDR3 DNA reads TGTGCCAGCGAACAGGTTTCAACTTCTTATGGCTACACCTTC. This encodes CASEQVSTSYGYTF. The V gene is TRBV2, the J gene TRBJ1-2; D is perhaps TRBD1 (5 bases). CDR1 SNHLY and CDR2 FYNNEI come from the germline V gene. CDR3 length: 14 residues. The V end lost 8 bases, the J end lost 5 bases, and 18 bases lay between the germline ends.

The table lists this clone with a count of one. The J gene is TRBJ1-5, the V gene TRBV2; D is possibly TRBD1 (5 bases). Germline values: CDR1 SNHLY, CDR2 FYNNEI. V lost 10 bases and J lost 0, with 13 bases in between. CDR3 length: 14 amino acids. The CDR3 spells CATRSGGSNQPQHF. The CDR3 coding sequence is TGTGCCACCCGATCGGGGGGTAGCAATCAGCCCCAGCATTTT.

The gene calls are TRBV5-4 and TRBJ1-1; 9 bases are shared with TRBD1. J gave up 0 bases and V 3 bases, and 6 bases lay outside the gene matches. The CDR3 is made up of 16 amino acids. Looked up from germline, CDR1 is SGHNT and CDR2 is YYREEE (reference sequence). The DNA for the CDR3 is TGTGCCAGCAGCTACGGACAGGGGATCCTGAACACTGAAGCTTTCTTT. Its translation: CASSYGQGILNTEAFF.

The chain has TRBV30 and TRBJ1-2; unclear D gene. The CDR3 totals 14 residues. Germline CDR1 and CDR2: GTSNPN and SVGIG (reference sequence). Between the trimmed V and J ends, which lost 5 bases and 4 bases, there was a span of 17 bases. DNA for the CDR3: TGTGCCTGGGCCATTTCGAGGTCCTTCTATGGCTACACCTTC. It encodes CAWAISRSFYGYTF.

The chain is built from TRBV27 and TRBJ2-1; 9 bases fit TRBD2. J was trimmed by 4 bases and V by 5 bases; bases with no gene match: 3. The CDR3 has 14 amino acids. Germline values: CDR1 MNHEY, CDR2 SMNVEV (reference sequence). The CDR3: CASSGLANYNEQFF. The CDR3 DNA follows: TGTGCCAGCAGTGGACTAGCGAATTACAATGAGCAGTTCTTC.

The gene calls are TRBV7-2 and TRBJ1-1, with D perhaps TRBD1 (6 bases). Germline CDR1 reads SGHTA; CDR2 reads FQGNSA. The CDR3 contains 14 residues. With 5 bases removed from V and 0 bases from J, the gap between germline ends came to 10 bases. CDR3 sequence (DNA): TGTGCCAGCAGCCAGGGGAGGGTGAACACTGAAGCTTTCTTT. Encoded protein: CASSQGRVNTEAFF.

CDR3 in amino acids: CASSMIAGRSYNEQFF. CDR3 DNA: TGTGCCAGCAGCATGATAGCGGGAAGGTCCTACAATGAGCAGTTCTTC. The chain uses TRBV11-3 and TRBJ2-1, with 8 bases aligning to TRBD2. Germline V lookup: CDR1 SGHNT, CDR2 YENEEA. The CDR3 runs 16 residues. Trimming removed 5 bases from V and 1 base from J; junction bases left unmatched: 7. Using reference TRBV11-3 and TRBJ2-1 for the parts outside the CDR3, the full variable domain is EAGVVQSPRYKIIEKKQPVAFWCNPISGHNTLYWYLQNLGQGPELLIRYENEEAVDDSQLPKDRFSAERLKGVDSTLKIQPAELGDSAVYLCASSMIAGRSYNEQFFGPGTRLTVL.

V is TRBV2 and J is TRBJ1-4, with D perhaps TRBD1 (5 bases). Germline CDR1 reads SNHLY; CDR2 reads FYNNEI. This CDR3 spans 13 amino acids. V lost 7 bases and J lost 10, with 16 bases in between. This chain's CDR3 is CASIGGGRGKLFF. As DNA, the CDR3 is TGTGCCAGCATCGGGGGGGGACGAGGAAAACTGTTTTTT.

This chain uses TRBV4-1 with TRBJ1-2, with D hard to call. CDR1 and CDR2 (germline): MGHRA, YSYEKL. The V end lost 3 bases, the J end lost 0 bases, and 14 bases lay between the germline ends. The length of the CDR3 is 16 residues. This CDR3 is CASSQTQEGTNYGYTF. DNA of the CDR3: TGCGCCAGCAGCCAGACTCAGGAGGGTACTAACTATGGCTACACCTTC.

J is TRBJ1-1 and V is TRBV7-6, with 7 nucleotides matching TRBD1. Trimming removed 5 bases from V and 3 bases from J; junction bases left unmatched: 6. The CDR3 loop spans 14 amino acids. Germline V gene lookup returns CDR1 SGHVS and CDR2 FNYEAQ. The CDR3 bases are TGTGCCAGCAGCCGTCGACAGGGCCACACTGAAGCTTTCTTT. Translation gives CASSRRQGHTEAFF.

The rearrangement joins TRBV5-1 to TRBJ2-5, with 7 bases identical to TRBD2. Looked up from germline, CDR1 is SGHRS and CDR2 is YFSETQ. J was trimmed by 4 bases and V by 3 bases; bases with no gene match: 9. The CDR3 runs to 15 residues. CDR3 nucleotide sequence: TGCGCCAGCAGCTCAATAACCAGGGAGGGAGAGACCCAGTACTTC. This gives the protein CASSSITREGETQYF.

The chain employs TRBV19 and TRBJ1-1; weak D call: TRBD1 (6 bases). Germline-derived CDR1 and CDR2 are LNHDA and SQIVND (reference sequence). CDR3 length: 13 amino acids. V was trimmed by 7 bases and J by 0 bases, leaving 9 bases between them. This chain's CDR3 is CASTGQLNTEAFF. The CDR3 nucleotides are TGTGCCAGTACCGGACAGCTGAACACTGAAGCTTTCTTT.